This T cell receptor beta chain was observed in a study of beta chain features in type 1 diabetes. Overall study findings and caveats: Across all four CD4+ subsets, people with type 1 diabetes showed modestly shorter TCRB CDR3s.

The germline V gene encodes CDR1 SGHTA and CDR2 FQGTGA. This CDR3 has 14 residues. The V end lost 5 bases, the J end lost 2 bases, and 13 bases lay between the germline ends. Sampling consisted of one heparinised blood draw per donor, averaging roughly 110 mL. CD45RO/CCR7/CD25/CD127/CD95/CD27 sorting isolated CD4+ naive, central memory, regulatory and stem cell-like memory cells. As to this clone: The target antigen is unknown.

Of the isolated RNA, all was reverse transcribed, and so the sequenced material was expressed TCRB transcripts. The data were produced by immunoSEQ multiplex PCR, yet TCRdb's version contains in-frame clones alone and is incomplete. Seen here are 250,000 to 300,000 clones, less than 30% observed once, and the top ten hold around 0.013%. Sequenced material: naive CD4+ T cells from blood. This TCR was sampled from a woman under 40 with type 1 diabetes. The V call is TRBV7-3, the J call TRBJ2-7; tentative D call: TRBD1 (6 bases). CDR3 nucleotides: TGTGCCAGCAGCCCTGACAGGAACACCTACGAGCAGTACTTC. This codes for CASSPDRNTYEQYF.